The 27 T cell receptor delta chains reported below all come from one sample, sequenced in a study of γδ T cells in repeated Plasmodium falciparum infection (dated by TCRdb to the early 2020s). For bulk TCR repertoire analysis, Vgamma9/Vdelta2+ and Vdelta2-negative gammadelta T cell populations were flow-sorted out of peripheral blood mononuclear cells. The library was produced with multiplex PCR. The sample was run on an Illumina MiSeq. The public reads were reprocessed by TCRdb using CATT, and rows of matching DNA were later combined. The sample table shows 80,000 to 95,000 delta-chain clones, and under 1.5% are seen once. Roughly 8.1% of the sample goes to the ten largest clones. The specimen sequenced was gamma-delta T cells from blood. The receptors originated from a pool of human donors (malaria-infected and uninfected, not separated).

Note on this clone: One base separates it from a far larger clone, so it is likely a read error. The sample has other DNA sequences that encode this CDR3 too. No J gene was called, and the V gene is TRDV2; the table names TRDD3, a call not compared with the DNA. Germline V gives CDR1 GEAIGNYY, CDR2 EKD. This CDR3 is 19 amino acids long. CDR3 DNA sequence: TGTGCCTGTGACACGGTTACTTCGAGACGTTTGGGGGATACCAGACCACTGATCTTT. It specifies CACDTVTSRRLGDTRPLIF.

Note on this clone: This is likely an artifact of a read error, given a far larger clone one base away. Other DNA sequences from this sample encode an identical CDR3 as well. This chain links TRDV2 with TRDJ1; D not certain. This CDR3 is 15 amino acids long. Germline V gene sequence: CDR1 GEAIGNYY, CDR2 EKD. Here the CDR3 reads CACDTRLGRTDKLIF. CDR3 sequence (DNA): TGTGCCTGTGACACCAGATTGGGTCGCACCGATAAGCTCATCTTT.

This clone occurred a few times. Since a far larger clone is one base different, this is likely a read error. This same CDR3 is encoded by further DNA sequences in the sample. The V call is TRDV2, the J call TRDJ3; 9 nucleotides agree with TRDD3. CDR1 and CDR2 from the germline V gene are GEAIGNYY and EKD. The CDR3 sequence is 22 residues long. With 2 bases clipped from V and 0 bases from J, the junction kept 16 bases outside the gene matches. The CDR3 is CACDSMGILGETDSWDTRQMFF. The CDR3, as DNA: TGTGCCTGTGACAGTATGGGCATACTGGGGGAGACGGACTCCTGGGACACCCGACAGATGTTTTTC.

This clone was seen more than once but under ten times. TCRdb's listed protein matches a much larger clone and diverges from this DNA's translation at residue 3, likely through a read error; the protein shown comes from the DNA. This chain joins TRDV2 and TRDJ1, with TRDD3 matching over 13 bases. No J gene is reported in TCRdb; it was inferred here by comparing the DNA with germline. The germline gives CDR1 GEAIGNYY, CDR2 EKD. V shed 9 bases, J shed 0 bases, and the junction held 9 bases outside the gene matches. The CDR3 is made up of 16 amino acids. The CDR3 DNA follows: TGTGCCAGTACTGGGGGATACGCTGGGGACACCGATAAACTCATCTTT. It specifies CASTGGYAGDTDKLIF.

About this clone itself: TCRdb records a much larger clone's protein for this DNA, with a difference at residue 7 that likely arises from a read error; the protein given is the translation of the DNA. The chain is built from TRDV2 and TRDJ3; 8 nucleotides align to TRDD3. Germline matching of the DNA provided the J gene here, since TCRdb leaves it blank. The V segment lost 0 bases and the J segment 0 bases; nucleotides outside the gene matches: 6. Germline loops: CDR1 GEAIGNYY, CDR2 EKD. The CDR3 extends over 19 amino acids. The CDR3 bases are TGTGCCTGTGACACCGCGGGCTGGGGGAGCTCCTGGGACACCCGACAGATGTTTTTC. It translates to CACDTAGWGSSWDTRQMFF.

Comment on this clone: With a far larger clone one base away, a read error is the likely cause. Other nucleotide sequences from this sample produce the same CDR3. The V call is TRDV1, the J call TRDJ1; 8 positions agree with TRDD3. Germline CDR1 is TSWWSYY and CDR2 is QGS. The CDR3 totals 23 residues. Written as DNA, the CDR3 is TGTGCTCTTGGGGAGCTTCCCTACGGCTGGGGGAAGCGGCTCTATCGAAACACCGATAAACTCATATTT. Its translation is CALGELPYGWGKRLYRNTDKLIF.

This clone has more than one count but fewer than ten. This DNA translates differently at residue 10 from the TCRdb protein, which is that of a much larger clone; a read error is likely, and the protein shown is the DNA's own translation. The gene calls are TRDV1 and TRDJ2; 8 nucleotides line up with TRDD3. Germline matching of the DNA provided the J gene here, since TCRdb leaves it blank. The trim removed 1 base at V and 4 bases at J, leaving 5 bases unmatched. The CDR3 extends over 16 amino acids. In germline, CDR1 is TSWWSYY, CDR2 QGS. The CDR3 DNA follows: TGTGCTCTTGGGGAACGACTGGGGGTCAGGACAGCACAACTCTTCTTT. Translated: CALGERLGVRTAQLFF.

This clone was detected only a few times. TCRdb records a much larger clone's protein for this DNA, with a difference at residue 3 that likely arises from a read error; the protein given is the translation of the DNA. This rearrangement joins TRDV1 to TRDJ1, with 8 bases aligning to TRDD3. TCRdb gives no J gene; it was assigned here by matching the DNA to germline. This CDR3 is built from 21 residues. Germline V lookup: CDR1 TSWWSYY, CDR2 QGS. The CDR3 reads CAPGEKQGWGTSPYSTDKLIF. The CDR3 nucleotides are TGTGCTCCTGGGGAAAAACAGGGCTGGGGGACCTCCCCATATTCGACCGATAAACTCATCTTT.

Only a few counts were recorded for this clone. This chain uses TRDV1 with TRDJ1; TRDD2 aligns across 9 bases. V was pared by 2 bases and J by 0 bases, with 28 bases of the junction left unmatched. The CDR3 spans 24 residues. Germline CDR1 reads TSWWSYY; CDR2 reads QGS. The CDR3, as DNA: TGTGCTCTTGGGGAATTTGGTCGCCTTCCTACTCCCTATCCTTGGGGACCTTACACCGATAAACTCATCTTT. It specifies CALGEFGRLPTPYPWGPYTDKLIF.

In this sample, this clone turned up a few times. The TCRdb protein, from a much larger clone, departs from this DNA's translation at residue 3, likely by read error; the protein shown derives from the DNA. The CDR3 reads CASDTLTGGYPDRMTDKLIF. DNA for the CDR3: TGTGCCAGTGACACCCTTACTGGGGGATACCCCGACAGAATGACCGATAAACTCATCTTT. The chain uses TRDV2 and TRDJ1, with 12 bases identical to TRDD3. No J gene was available from TCRdb, and it was assigned here by a germline match of the DNA. Germline CDR1 is GEAIGNYY and CDR2 is EKD. The CDR3 is made up of 20 amino acids.

As regards this clone: A far larger clone lies a single base away; this is likely a read error. Other DNA sequences of this sample code for an identical CDR3. V gene TRDV2 was called; the J gene was not. CDR1 and CDR2 (germline): GEAIGNYY, EKD. This CDR3 spans 16 amino acids. CDR3 DNA sequence: TGTGCCTGTGACACCTTCGCCTCCTGGGACACCCGACAGATGTTCTTC. It yields the protein CACDTFASWDTRQMFF.

On this clone: A far more abundant clone sits one base away, making this likely a read error. The same CDR3 is also encoded by other DNA sequences in this sample. The chain recombines TRDV3 with TRDJ1; a possible D gene is TRDD3 (5 bases). CDR1 TVYSNPD and CDR2 GDNSRS come from the germline V gene (reference sequence). With 3 bases removed from V and 7 bases from J, the gap between germline ends came to 30 bases. The CDR3 length is 17 residues. CDR3 coding DNA: TGTGCCTTCCGTGGGGCGTGGGTCCCATGGGAGGCCGGTAAACTCATCTTT. It specifies CAFRGAWVPWEAGKLIF.

For this clone: This likely reflects a read error, since a far larger clone is one base away. At the DNA level, this CDR3 is encoded by other sequences in the same sample as well. The chain is built from TRDV2 and TRDJ3; 9 nucleotides agree with TRDD3. No J gene is reported in TCRdb; it was inferred here by comparing the DNA with germline. Per germline, CDR1 GEAIGNYY and CDR2 EKD. The CDR3 is 19 residues long. The CDR3 sequence: CACDTADWGSSWDTRQMFF. The CDR3 DNA follows: TGCGCCTGTGACACCGCGGACTGGGGGAGCTCCTGGGACACCCGACAGATGTTTTTC.

With respect to this clone: This DNA's translation differs at residue 18 from TCRdb's protein, which comes from a much larger clone; a read error is likely, and the protein shown is translated from the DNA. The chain joins TRDV1 to TRDJ1; TRDD3 agrees at 11 bases. The J gene, left out of TCRdb, was set here by checking the DNA against germline. CDR1 TSWWSYY and CDR2 QGS come from the germline V gene. The CDR3 totals 21 residues. In DNA, the CDR3 is TGTGCTCTTGGGGAACTTTCCGCCCCAATGTACTGGGGGATAGACACCGATGAACTCATCTTT. Translated: CALGELSAPMYWGIDTDELIF.

The sample holds many counts of this clone. The rearrangement links TRDV1 to TRDJ1; D might be TRDD3 (6 bases). Germline-derived CDR1 and CDR2 are TSWWSYY and QGS. The CDR3 sequence is 17 residues long. Trimming shortened V by 3 bases and J by 0 bases, and 17 bases separated the two germline ends. CDR3 DNA: TGTGCTCTTGGGGACTCCGCGGGGATGTCGTACACCGATAAACTCATCTTT. Amino acid sequence: CALGDSAGMSYTDKLIF.

Details on this clone: A far bigger clonotype differs at one base, so this is likely a read error. Other DNA sequences in this specimen translate into the identical CDR3. The chain couples TRDV1 to TRDJ1; TRDD3 matches 10 bases. Matching the DNA to germline supplied the J gene, which TCRdb does not give. This CDR3 has 21 amino acids. The germline CDR1 and CDR2 sequences are TSWWSYY and QGS. Here the CDR3 reads CALGARSPVLGRELGDLKLIF. The CDR3 DNA reads as TGTGCCCTTGGGGCGCGTTCCCCTGTTTTGGGTAGGGAACTGGGGGATCTTAAACTCATCTTT.

Worth noting for this clone: This probably arose from a read error, given a far larger clone one base away. Other DNA sequences in the same sample also yield this CDR3. The V gene reported is TRDV1; the J gene is uncalled; TRDD3 is taken as the D call from the table, unchecked against the DNA. The CDR3 is made up of 19 amino acids. The germline V gene encodes CDR1 TSWWSYY and CDR2 QGS. CDR3 residues: CALGERHGGVLSYTDKLIF. The CDR3 DNA reads as TGTGCTCTTGGGGAACGTCATGGGGGGGTACTGTCTTACACCGATAAACTCATCTTC.

The table lists this clone with a few counts. A junction boundary mismatches the germline segment, possibly from a read error. This sample includes further DNA sequences coding for the same CDR3. The genes are TRDV1 and TRDJ1; D is possibly TRDD2 (6 bases). Germline CDR1 TSWWSYY, CDR2 QGS. CDR3 length equals 22 residues. The CDR3 DNA sequence: TGCGCTCTTGGGGAACCCCGGCCTTCCAGGCGTTACTGGTCGGGGTACACCGATAAACTCATCTTT. Residues: CALGEPRPSRRYWSGYTDKLIF.

This clone was counted only a few times. Since a far larger clone is one base different, this is likely a read error. Other nucleotide sequences from this sample produce the same CDR3. The chain couples TRDV1 to TRDJ1; 8 bases map to TRDD3. No J gene is reported in TCRdb; it was inferred here by comparing the DNA with germline. CDR3 length equals 21 residues. Germline loops: CDR1 TSWWSYY, CDR2 QGS. Here the CDR3 DNA reads TGTGCTCTTGGGGAATTGGCCTTCCCGAATACTGGGGGCACTTACACCGACAAACTCATCTTT. Translated, it gives CALGELAFPNTGGTYTDKLIF.

This clone was seen at least ten times. The chain links TRDV1 to TRDJ1; 12 bases fit TRDD3. Trimming cost V 0 bases and J 3 bases; bases outside gene matches: 20. In germline, CDR1 is TSWWSYY, CDR2 QGS. The CDR3 covers 22 residues. The CDR3 sequence is CALGELWGILRTGGYKADKLIF. DNA for the CDR3: TGTGCTCTTGGGGAACTCTGGGGCATTCTACGCACTGGGGGATACAAGGCCGATAAACTCATCTTT.

In the case of this clone: This DNA translates differently at residue 3 from the TCRdb protein, which is that of a much larger clone; a read error is likely, and the protein shown is the DNA's own translation. The CDR3 sequence: CARDTVGDTAQLFF. The CDR3 coding sequence is TGTGCCCGTGACACCGTGGGGGATACAGCACAACTCTTCTTT. J is TRDJ2 and V is TRDV2; 8 bases agree with TRDD3. Here the J gene was assigned by germline matching of the DNA, as TCRdb has none. Germline V gene lookup returns CDR1 GEAIGNYY and CDR2 EKD. There are 14 residues in the CDR3.

The chain uses TRDV1 and TRDJ1; 12 bases line up with TRDD3. Here the J gene was assigned by germline matching of the DNA, as TCRdb has none. The CDR3 length is 23 residues. V trimming: 2 bases; J trimming: 3 bases; junction bases outside the gene matches: 25. The V gene's germline CDR1 is TSWWSYY and CDR2 QGS. The CDR3 DNA reads as TGTGCTCTTGGGGAATTGGGGCAGACCCATGGTACTGGGGGATACATCGTAGCCGATAAACTCATCTTT. Protein product: CALGELGQTHGTGGYIVADKLIF.

This clone appeared many times. V and J are TRDV1 and TRDJ1, with TRDD2 matching over 9 bases. Germline V lookup: CDR1 TSWWSYY, CDR2 QGS. CDR3 size: 19 residues. With 11 bases clipped from V and 1 base from J, the junction kept 23 bases outside the gene matches. Here the CDR3 DNA reads TGTGCTTTGGGGGACCTAGGCCTTCCTACGTACAGTGGCACCGATAAACTCATCTTT. It codes for CALGDLGLPTYSGTDKLIF.

This clone was seen a few times. A far larger clone is just one base off, so this is likely a read error. Other DNA sequences in the sample encode the same CDR3. The chain is built from TRDV2 and TRDJ1; D may be TRDD3 (5 bases). CDR1 and CDR2 (germline): GEAIGNYY, EKD. This CDR3 has 16 residues. CDR3 protein: CACDTVGGSLPDKLIF. In DNA, the CDR3 is TGTGCCTGTGACACCGTCGGGGGTTCCCTGCCCGATAAGCTCATCTTT.

In this sample, this clone turned up many times. A far larger clone is one base from this, pointing to a likely read error. Different DNA sequences within this sample yield the same CDR3. The chain carries TRDV1 and TRDJ1; D is possibly TRDD3 (7 bases). The germline V gene encodes CDR1 TSWWSYY and CDR2 QGS. CDR3 length: 18 residues. V lost 0 bases, J lost 7 bases, and 24 bases lay in between. This CDR3 is CALGELSYWGTPYSKLIF. The CDR3 DNA sequence: TGTGCTCTTGGGGAACTGTCCTACTGGGGAACCCCCTATAGTAAACTCATCTTT.

This clone turned up a few times. With a far larger clone one base away, a read error is the likely cause. This same CDR3 is encoded by further DNA sequences in the sample. CDR3 amino acids: CALGELGPKRSDKLIF. As DNA, the CDR3 is TGTGCCCTTGGGGAACTAGGCCCCAAACGGAGCGATAAACTCATCTTT. The chain joins TRDV1 to TRDJ1; tentatively, D is TRDD3 (5 bases). CDR1 is TSWWSYY and CDR2 is QGS in the germline V gene. The CDR3 totals 16 residues.

This clone was found a few times. This clone may be a read error of a much larger clone one base away. V and J are TRDV1 and TRDJ1, with 9 bases fitting TRDD3. Germline matching of the DNA provided the J gene here, since TCRdb leaves it blank. The V gene's germline CDR1 is TSWWSYY and CDR2 QGS. With 4 bases clipped from V and 5 bases from J, the junction kept 29 bases outside the gene matches. CDR3 length: 22 residues. CDR3 sequence: CALGASSLSWGFYWGSRDKLIF. CDR3 nucleotide sequence: TGTGCTCTTGGGGCATCCTCCCTTTCTTGGGGGTTTTACTGGGGGAGTCGAGATAAACTCATCTTT.